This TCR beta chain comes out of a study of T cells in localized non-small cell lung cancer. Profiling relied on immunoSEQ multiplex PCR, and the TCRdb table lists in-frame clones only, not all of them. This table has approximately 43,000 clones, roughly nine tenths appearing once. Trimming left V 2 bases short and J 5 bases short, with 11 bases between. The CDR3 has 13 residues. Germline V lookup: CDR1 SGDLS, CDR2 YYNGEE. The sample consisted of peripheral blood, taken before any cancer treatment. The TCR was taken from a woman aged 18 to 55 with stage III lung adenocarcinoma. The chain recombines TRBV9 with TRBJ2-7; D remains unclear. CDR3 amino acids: CASSVVAPNEQYF. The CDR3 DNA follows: TGTGCCAGCAGCGTCGTAGCTCCTAACGAGCAGTACTTC.